These T cell receptor beta chains were read from a single sample in a study of cytomegalovirus exposure and HLA in healthy donors. The table came from immunoSEQ multiplex PCR; TCRdb's copy has only in-frame clones and leaves some out. The table shows some 250,000 clones, with roughly 88% occurring only once. The sequenced sample consisted of PBMCs. These receptors were obtained from a woman aged 25 to 39 in good health and CMV-seronegative. Both conserved end residues are part of each CDR3. D genes are given only for firm matches. For some rows the clone size is stated as once, few or many, or as a class when expanded; others skip it.

v_gene	abundance	j_gene	d_gene	CDR3nt	CDR3aa
TRBV4-1	NA	TRBJ2-1	NA	TGCGCCAGCAGTCCCACCCCCCTGGGGAATGAGCAGTTCTTC	CASSPTPLGNEQFF
TRBV5-6	NA	TRBJ2-2	NA	TGTGCCAGCAGCTTGGTCTCCGGGGAGCTGTTTTTT	CASSLVSGELFF
TRBV5-4	NA	TRBJ2-5	NA	TGTGCCAGCAGCTTGGATTGGAAGACCCAGTACTTC	CASSLDWKTQYF
TRBV4-2	NA	TRBJ2-5	TRBD2	TGTGCCAGCAGCCAAGATGGAATAGCGGGAGGGCCGGGAGAGACCCAGTACTTC	CASSQDGIAGGPGETQYF
TRBV6-4	NA	TRBJ2-7	NA	TGTGCCAGCAGTGATCGTCAGGAGGGGAGCGACGAGCAGTACTTC	CASSDRQEGSDEQYF
TRBV7-9	NA	TRBJ1-5	NA	TGTGCCAGCAGCTTAGGGTTAGGGATCGATCAGCCCCAGCATTTT	CASSLGLGIDQPQHF
TRBV4-3	NA	TRBJ2-4	NA	TGCGCCAGCAGCCAAGTAGATAGTCTGGGGGCAGAGAACATTCAGTACTTC	CASSQVDSLGAENIQYF
TRBV29-1	NA	TRBJ1-1	TRBD1	TGCAGCGTTCGGGAGGACAGGGGAACTGAAGCTTTCTTT	CSVREDRGTEAFF
TRBV27	NA	TRBJ2-7	NA	TGTGCCAGCAGCGCGTCCTCAGGGATCAGGTCGGGAGAGCAGTACTTC	CASSASSGIRSGEQYF
TRBV10-2	NA	TRBJ2-2	NA	TGCGCCAGCAGTAGAAACAGGGAAACCGGGGAGCTGTTTTTT	CASSRNRETGELFF
TRBV7-2	NA	TRBJ2-2	TRBD1	TGTGCCAGCAGCTCATTACAGGGGGCATCCGGGGAGCTGTTTTTT	CASSSLQGASGELFF
TRBV7-3	NA	TRBJ2-3	NA	TGTGCCAGCAGCCTGGGACCAACCACAGATACGCAGTATTTT	CASSLGPTTDTQYF
TRBV7-2	NA	TRBJ2-3	NA	TGTGCCAGCAGCTTATTGCCCGCTGTCGATACGCAGTATTTT	CASSLLPAVDTQYF
TRBV4-3	NA	TRBJ2-7	TRBD2	TGCGCCAGCAGCCCCGTGGACAGGGGCCTAGCGGGAGGGCCTACCGCTTCCGAGCAGTACTTC	CASSPVDRGLAGGPTASEQYF
TRBV7-3	NA	TRBJ2-1	NA	TGTGCCAGCAGCCTTGGGGGACAGCAGTTCTTC	CASSLGGQQFF
TRBV12-5	NA	TRBJ2-1	TRBD1	TGTGCTAGTGGCCCGGGACAGGCTTACAATGAGCAGTTCTTC	CASGPGQAYNEQFF
TRBV14	NA	TRBJ2-5	NA	TGTGCCAGCAGCCAAGGTTGGAGCGACCAGTACTTC	CASSQGWSDQYF
TRBV10-2	NA	TRBJ1-1	NA	TGCGCCAGCAGTGAATGGCGGGACACTGAAGCTTTCTTT	CASSEWRDTEAFF
TRBV7-2	NA	TRBJ2-2	NA	TGTGCCAGCAGCTTAGGGGCTAGCGTTAACACCGGGGAGCTGTTTTTT	CASSLGASVNTGELFF
TRBV9	once	TRBJ1-5	NA	TGTGCCAGCAGCCCGTCGGGGTCTAGCAATCAGCCCCAGCATTTT	CASSPSGSSNQPQHF
TRBV9	few	TRBJ2-3	TRBD1	TGTGCCAGCAGCGCAAACAGGGGGCAAGGCACAGATACGCAGTATTTT	CASSANRGQGTDTQYF
TRBV28	NA	TRBJ2-2	TRBD2	TGTGCCAGCAGACTCGGGGGGACCGGGGAGCTGTTTTTT	CASRLGGTGELFF
TRBV2	NA	TRBJ2-1	NA	TGTGCCAGCAGTGGGGCAGCTCTGTTGGGGAGCAGGGAGTTCTTC	CASSGAALLGSREFF
TRBV4-3	NA	TRBJ2-3	NA	TGCGCCAGCAGCCAAGATAAGGCAGACACAGATACGCAGTATTTT	CASSQDKADTDTQYF
TRBV10-1	once	TRBJ2-7	TRBD2	TGCGCCAGCATCCTAACTAGCGGGAGCTACGAGCAGTACTTC	CASILTSGSYEQYF
TRBV28	NA	TRBJ1-5	NA	TGTGCCAGCAGTTTATCACAGGCGAATCAGCCCCAGCATTTT	CASSLSQANQPQHF
TRBV29-1	NA	TRBJ2-5	NA	TGCAGCGCAGTATTCAGGGGGGGACAAGAGACCCAGTACTTC	CSAVFRGGQETQYF
TRBV27	NA	TRBJ1-2	TRBD1	TGTGCCAGCAGTTTAAGGGTCGGCCAGGGGGCTGGCTACACCTTC	CASSLRVGQGAGYTF
TRBV11-3	NA	TRBJ2-7	TRBD1	TGTGCCAGCAGCCCCCGGGCAGGGGGCTACGAGCAGTACTTC	CASSPRAGGYEQYF
TRBV11-2	NA	TRBJ2-3	TRBD2	TGTGCCAGCAGCCGATACGGGACTAGCGGTAGCACAGATACGCAGTATTTT	CASSRYGTSGSTDTQYF
TRBV4-1	NA	TRBJ2-7	NA	TGCGCCAGCAGCCAAGATAGGGGGAGCTCCTACGAGCAGTACTTC	CASSQDRGSSYEQYF
TRBV20-1	NA	TRBJ2-1	NA	TGCAGTGCTAGGGCTGGGGGGCAGTTCTTC	CSARAGGQFF
TRBV15	NA	TRBJ1-4	TRBD1	TGTGCCACCAGCAGAGGGGACAGGGGGATGGGGGTGGATGAAAAACTGTTTTTT	CATSRGDRGMGVDEKLFF
TRBV6-4	NA	TRBJ2-7	TRBD2	TGTGCCAGCAGTGCCGCGGGACTAGCGGGCTCCGAGCAGTACTTC	CASSAAGLAGSEQYF
TRBV25-1	NA	TRBJ1-1	NA	TGTGCCAGCAGTGGCCGCCCAGGGGAGGGGTCTGGGGGAGCTTTCTTT	CASSGRPGEGSGGAFF
TRBV28	NA	TRBJ1-4	TRBD1	TGTGCCAGCAGTCCGCAGAACAGGGGGCGAACTAATGAAAAACTGTTTTTT	CASSPQNRGRTNEKLFF
TRBV12-5	NA	TRBJ2-4	NA	TGTGCTAGTGGTCAAGGTACTCTAGCCAAAAACATTCAGTACTTC	CASGQGTLAKNIQYF
TRBV7-8	NA	TRBJ2-7	TRBD2	TGTGCCAGCAGCCCCGGGACTAGCGGGACTTACGAGCAGTACTTC	CASSPGTSGTYEQYF
TRBV7-8	NA	TRBJ2-5	NA	TGTGCCAGCAGCTTAATCCAGGGAGCACAAGAGACCCAGTACTTC	CASSLIQGAQETQYF
TRBV27	NA	TRBJ2-5	NA	TGTGCCAGCAGTACCAGACAGAGCCAAGAGACCCAGTACTTC	CASSTRQSQETQYF
TRBV4-1	NA	TRBJ2-7	NA	TGCGCCAGCAGCCACTCCGTGTCTAGCCTTCGGGGCGAGCAGTACTTC	CASSHSVSSLRGEQYF